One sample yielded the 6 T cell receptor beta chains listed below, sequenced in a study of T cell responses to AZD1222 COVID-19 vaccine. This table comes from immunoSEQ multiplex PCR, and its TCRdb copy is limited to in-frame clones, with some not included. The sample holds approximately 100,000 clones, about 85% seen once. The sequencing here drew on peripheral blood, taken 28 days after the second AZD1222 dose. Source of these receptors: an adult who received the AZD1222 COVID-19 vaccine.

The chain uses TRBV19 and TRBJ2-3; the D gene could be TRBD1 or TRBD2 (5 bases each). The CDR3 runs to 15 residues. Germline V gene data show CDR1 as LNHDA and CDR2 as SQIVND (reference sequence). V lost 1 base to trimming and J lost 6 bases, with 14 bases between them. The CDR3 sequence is CASSIGGSPGDTQYF. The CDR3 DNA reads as TGTGCCAGTAGTATAGGGGGGTCACCGGGGGATACGCAGTATTTT.

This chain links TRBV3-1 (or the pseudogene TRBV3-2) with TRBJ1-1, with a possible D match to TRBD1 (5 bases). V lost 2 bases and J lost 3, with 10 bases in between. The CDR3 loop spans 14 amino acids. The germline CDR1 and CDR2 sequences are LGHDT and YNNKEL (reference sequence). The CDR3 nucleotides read TGTGCCAGCAGCCAAAGGGGCACAGACACTGAAGCTTTCTTT. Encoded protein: CASSQRGTDTEAFF.

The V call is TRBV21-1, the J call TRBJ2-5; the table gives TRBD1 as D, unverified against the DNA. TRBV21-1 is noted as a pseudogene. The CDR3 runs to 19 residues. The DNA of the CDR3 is TGTGCCAGCAGCAAACGGCACCGGGACAGGGGGTTACCGCAAGAGACCCAGTACTTC. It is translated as CASSKRHRDRGLPQETQYF.

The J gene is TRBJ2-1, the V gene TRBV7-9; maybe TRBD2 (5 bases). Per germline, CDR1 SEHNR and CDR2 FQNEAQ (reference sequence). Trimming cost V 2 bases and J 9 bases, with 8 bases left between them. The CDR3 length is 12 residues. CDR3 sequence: CASSLLGSEQFF. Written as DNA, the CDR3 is TGTGCCAGCAGCTTACTAGGGAGTGAGCAGTTCTTC.

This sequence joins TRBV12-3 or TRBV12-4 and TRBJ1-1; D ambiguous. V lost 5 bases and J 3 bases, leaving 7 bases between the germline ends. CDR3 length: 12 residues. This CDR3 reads CASSTQYTEAFF. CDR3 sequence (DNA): TGTGCCAGCAGTACGCAGTACACTGAAGCTTTCTTT.

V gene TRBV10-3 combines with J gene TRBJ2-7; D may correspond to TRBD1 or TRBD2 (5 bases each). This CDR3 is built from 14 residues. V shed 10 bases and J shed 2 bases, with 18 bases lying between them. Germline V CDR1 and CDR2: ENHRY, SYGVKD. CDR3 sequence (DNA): TGTGCCACCCGGGACCTCGCTGAGGCCTACGAGCAGTACTTC. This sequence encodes CATRDLAEAYEQYF.